The rows below give T cell receptor beta chains drawn from one sample of a study of beta chain features in type 1 diabetes. Repertoires were generated with immunoSEQ multiplex PCR, while TCRdb's copy carries only in-frame clones and drops some. The data show roughly 730,000 clones, around an eighth seen once. Sequenced: naive CD4+ T cells from blood. All receptors derive from a man younger than 35 with type 1 diabetes. CDR3s include the opening cysteine and the closing phenylalanine or tryptophan. D genes are given only for firm matches. Size tells how often a clone was seen (once, few, many) or the class of an expanded clone, and some rows leave it out.

v_call: TRBV10-1
clone_size: few
j_call: TRBJ2-1
d_call: TRBD2
cdr3_nt: TGCGCCAGCAGTGATTTCGGGGGGGGTGAGCAGTTCTTC
cdr3_aa: CASSDFGGGEQFF

v_call: TRBV29-1
clone_size: -
j_call: TRBJ2-2
d_call: -
cdr3_nt: TGCAGCGTTGACACGGGTACCATTTCGAGGACCGGGGAGCTGTTTTTT
cdr3_aa: CSVDTGTISRTGELFF

v_call: TRBV27
clone_size: -
j_call: TRBJ1-5
d_call: -
cdr3_nt: TGTGCCAGCAGTTCTACCGGGACACATCAGCCCCAGCATTTT
cdr3_aa: CASSSTGTHQPQHF

v_call: TRBV15
clone_size: few
j_call: TRBJ1-2
d_call: TRBD1
cdr3_nt: TGTGCCACCAGCACACGGACAGGGGGTCGTGATGGCTACACCTTC
cdr3_aa: CATSTRTGGRDGYTF

v_call: TRBV10-3
clone_size: few
j_call: TRBJ2-5
d_call: -
cdr3_nt: TGTGCCATCAGTGAGGGAGAGACCCAGTACTTC
cdr3_aa: CAISEGETQYF

v_call: TRBV6-1
clone_size: -
j_call: TRBJ2-1
d_call: -
cdr3_nt: TGTGCCAGCAGTCCACAGGGCAATGAGCAGTTCTTC
cdr3_aa: CASSPQGNEQFF

v_call: TRBV6-4
clone_size: -
j_call: TRBJ2-2
d_call: -
cdr3_nt: TGTGCCAGCAAAGCCGAAGTCGGGGAGCTGTTTTTT
cdr3_aa: CASKAEVGELFF

v_call: TRBV6-6
clone_size: few
j_call: TRBJ1-4
d_call: -
cdr3_nt: TGTGCCAGCAGTACCCGGACAGCAACTAATGAAAAACTGTTTTTT
cdr3_aa: CASSTRTATNEKLFF

v_call: TRBV29-1
clone_size: few
j_call: TRBJ1-2
d_call: -
cdr3_nt: TGCAGCGTTTCGACGGAAGAGGGTGGCTACACCTTC
cdr3_aa: CSVSTEEGGYTF

v_call: TRBV7-9
clone_size: -
j_call: TRBJ1-6
d_call: -
cdr3_nt: TGTGCCAGCCGCGCCGGGGCCTTCTATAATTCACCCCTCCACTTT
cdr3_aa: CASRAGAFYNSPLHF

v_call: TRBV7-9
clone_size: -
j_call: TRBJ1-2
d_call: TRBD1
cdr3_nt: TGTGCCAGCAGCTCACGACAGGGGCAAAACTATGGCTACACCTTC
cdr3_aa: CASSSRQGQNYGYTF

v_call: TRBV12-5
clone_size: -
j_call: TRBJ1-1
d_call: -
cdr3_nt: TGTGCTAGTGGTTTGTTCACTGAAGCTTTCTTT
cdr3_aa: CASGLFTEAFF

v_call: TRBV4-2
clone_size: -
j_call: TRBJ1-6
d_call: TRBD1
cdr3_nt: TGTGCCAGCAGCCAAGCGACAGGGAGGTATTCACCCCTCCACTTT
cdr3_aa: CASSQATGRYSPLHF

v_call: TRBV7-6
clone_size: -
j_call: TRBJ2-2
d_call: -
cdr3_nt: TGTGCCAGCAGCCAGATGGGAGGCGGAACCGGGGAGCTGTTTTTT
cdr3_aa: CASSQMGGGTGELFF

v_call: TRBV9
clone_size: -
j_call: TRBJ2-1
d_call: -
cdr3_nt: TGTGCCAGCAGCGTAGCCGGGAGAGGCTCCTACAATGAGCAGTTCTTC
cdr3_aa: CASSVAGRGSYNEQFF

v_call: TRBV4-1
clone_size: -
j_call: TRBJ2-7
d_call: TRBD1
cdr3_nt: TGCGCCAGCAGCCAAGTTACCGGGACAGGCACCTACGAGCAGTACTTC
cdr3_aa: CASSQVTGTGTYEQYF

v_call: TRBV6-4
clone_size: -
j_call: TRBJ1-3
d_call: -
cdr3_nt: TGTGCCAGTCGAGAGAGCTCTGGAAACACCATATATTTT
cdr3_aa: CASRESSGNTIYF

v_call: TRBV6-1
clone_size: few
j_call: TRBJ1-4
d_call: -
cdr3_nt: TGTGCCAGCAGTGAAACCCCAGGAGCAACTAATGAAAAACTGTTTTTT
cdr3_aa: CASSETPGATNEKLFF

v_call: TRBV4-1
clone_size: -
j_call: TRBJ2-5
d_call: -
cdr3_nt: TGCGCCAGCAGCCAAGATCCGTTGGAAAAGACCCAGTACTTC
cdr3_aa: CASSQDPLEKTQYF

v_call: TRBV30
clone_size: -
j_call: TRBJ1-5
d_call: -
cdr3_nt: TGTGCCTGGAGTGGGGCAGGGAACAATCAGCCCCAGCATTTT
cdr3_aa: CAWSGAGNNQPQHF

v_call: TRBV7-2
clone_size: -
j_call: TRBJ2-3
d_call: -
cdr3_nt: TGTGCCAGCAGCCCAAACCGGTGGGGGGGCGGGACAGATACGCAGTATTTT
cdr3_aa: CASSPNRWGGGTDTQYF